This T cell receptor beta chain was profiled in a study of T cells after somatic rescue of genetic block (TCRdb year 2020). General notes on the study: The study assessed how robust, over the long term, a T-cell system was when the system had developed through somatic rescue of a genetic block in T-cell development.

Notes on this clone: No cognate antigen has been identified for it. The sample holds no much larger clone one base away, and base qualities are not on file.

The library was prepared using the immunoSEQ multiplex PCR assay. TCRdb provides this immuneACCESS table in a form limited to in-frame rearrangements. Some clones are lacking; in checked studies, under half of them reflect an unresolved V gene, and why the rest are absent is not known. The sample table lists about 67,000 clones, about 91% of them with a count of one. Approximately 3% of the sample comes from the top ten. The clonotype comes from a man between 35 and 55 years old. Sequencing used peripheral blood mononuclear cells (PBMCs).

The CDR3 here reads CASSVGGGRSYEQYF. The DNA sequence follows: TGTGCCAGCAGCGTAGGGGGGGGCCGGTCCTACGAGCAGTACTTC. This receptor chain uses TRBV9 and TRBJ2-7; TRBD2 might be the D gene, on 7 matching bases. The CDR3 holds 15 amino acids from the cysteine to the phenylalanine. The retained sequence is limited to the CDR3, 45 bases, with the frame set at the first base. V is reduced by 0 bases and J by 1 base, leaving a spacing of 11 bases between them. CDR1 and CDR2 (SGDLS, YYNGEE) derive from the germline V gene. The entire variable domain, with the stretches around the CDR3 drawn from the reference TRBV9 and TRBJ2-7 proteins, is DSGVTQTPKHLITATGQRVTLRCSPRSGDLSVYWYQQSLDQGLQFLIQYYNGEERAKGNILERFSAQQFPDLHSELNLSSLELGDSALYFCASSVGGGRSYEQYFGPGTRLTVT.